A selection of T cell receptor beta chains follows, all from one sample in a study of PD-1 blockade in classical Hodgkin lymphoma. The protocol was immunoSEQ multiplex PCR, while the TCRdb copy is restricted to in-frame clones and leaves out a portion. The sample includes some 93,000 clones, more than 90% of them seen just once. Specimen: peripheral blood mononuclear cells (PBMCs), collected at baseline. Source of these receptors: a human donor with classical Hodgkin lymphoma. Both conserved end residues are trimmed from each CDR3. Fields, in order: CDR3 protein, clone size, D gene, V gene. The D gene is left open where the match is weak. Clone size appears in some rows only: once, few, many, or a class for an expanded clone.

ASSLVQGDGYT | - | TRBD1 | TRBV5-1
ASRASGSERGEQY | - | TRBD2 | TRBV19
AILDRAGNTIY | few | TRBD1 | TRBV10-3
ASSIVSTGQTYEQY | - | TRBD1 | TRBV19
ASSLLPQGGNTIY | - | - | TRBV7-2
ASSDRGHYGYT | - | TRBD1 | TRBV6-1
ASSLSGLAAGNSYEQY | - | TRBD2 | TRBV5-1
ASWGGEAF | - | - | TRBV2
ASSFRGGVTDTQY | - | TRBD2 | TRBV11-2
ASSSTHSAEQF | - | - | TRBV28
ASSLEGEGEAF | - | - | TRBV13
SVGVWTDYYEQY | - | - | TRBV29-1
IGAVSTDTQY | - | - | TRBV29-1
ASSDWGFGSYEQY | - | - | TRBV6-1
ASSFEGPEGYNEQF | - | - | TRBV7-8
ASSPTEELNEQF | - | - | TRBV18
ASSLGGGYEQY | medium-sized | - | TRBV11-3
ASKEAGELF | - | - | TRBV27
ASRMRENTEAF | - | - | TRBV19
ASSPRAGRETEAF | once | - | TRBV18
ASILPWKAQSHQETQY | - | - | TRBV10-2
ASSLEFGNQPQH | once | - | TRBV5-1
ASSLLTGGSYEQY | - | TRBD1 | TRBV5-1
ASSPPGEKLF | - | - | TRBV7-9
ASSSPPGSGGAIGELF | few | - | TRBV7-8
ASSVDSSDTQY | - | - | TRBV9
ASSLGSGTQPQH | - | - | TRBV27
ASSFPNREAF | - | - | TRBV27
ASSVGEAF | - | - | TRBV9
ASSSDGVSYEQY | - | - | TRBV5-1
ASSSQGRGYT | - | - | TRBV5-5
ASSPRAPNLDTQY | - | - | TRBV14
ASSILGNTIY | - | - | TRBV19
ASSPTVAAYNEQF | - | - | TRBV7-3
AISEWLGRDNEQF | - | - | TRBV10-3
ASSYLTSGNHEQY | - | TRBD2 | TRBV5-1
ASSPDPGRLNTEAF | - | - | TRBV5-1
ASSWQGGDQPQH | - | - | TRBV4-1
ASRGQGARYEQY | - | TRBD1 | TRBV6-1
ASSGGTGRLGETQY | - | TRBD1 | TRBV9
ATSRVATSNEQF | - | - | TRBV15
ASSEEAGRVEKLF | - | - | TRBV6-1
ASSQKGPSDTQY | - | - | TRBV11-3
ASSVTVEQF | - | - | TRBV5-1
ASRPALAFADTQY | - | - | TRBV6-5
AWTLIQGDTQY | - | - | TRBV30
ASSETSFYNEQF | - | - | TRBV2
ASSSSRGRHGNQPQH | - | - | TRBV27
ASSLVISALPSSYNEQF | - | - | TRBV5-6